The clone carrying this TCR beta chain was seen just once. The length of the CDR3 is 19 residues. Germline-derived CDR1 and CDR2 are SGHRS and YFSETQ. J gave up 2 bases and V 0 bases, and 12 bases lay outside the gene matches. These data come from a study of OX40 agonist ivuxolimab in advanced cancers. Sequencing used immunoSEQ multiplex PCR; TCRdb keeps in-frame clones, though not all of them. The sample holds about 21,000 clones; approximately 83% are singletons and the top ten take roughly 31%. V usage is TRBV5-1 and J usage is TRBJ2-7; TRBD2 agrees at 12 bases. The sequence came from an adult with an advanced solid tumor such as melanoma, head and neck, liver or kidney cancer. The starting material was CD4+ or CD8+ T cells sorted from blood, obtained in a trial of the OX40 agonist ivuxolimab. The CDR3 DNA reads as TGCGCCAGCAGCTTGGCCGGATCTAGCGGGAGGGCCCTCCCCTACGAGCAGTACTTC. Translating gives CASSLAGSSGRALPYEQYF.